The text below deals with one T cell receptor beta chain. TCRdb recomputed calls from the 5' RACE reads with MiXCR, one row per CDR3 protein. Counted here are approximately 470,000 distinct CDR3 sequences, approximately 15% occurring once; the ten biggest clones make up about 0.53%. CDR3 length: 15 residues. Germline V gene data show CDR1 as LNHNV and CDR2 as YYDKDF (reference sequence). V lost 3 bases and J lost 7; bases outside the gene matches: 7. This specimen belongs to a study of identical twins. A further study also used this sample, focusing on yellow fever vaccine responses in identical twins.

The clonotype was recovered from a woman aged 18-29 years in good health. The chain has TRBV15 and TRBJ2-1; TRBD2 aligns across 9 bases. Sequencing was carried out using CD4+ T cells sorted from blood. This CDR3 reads CATSSRLAGSNEQFF. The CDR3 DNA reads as TGTGCCACCAGCAGTCGGCTAGCGGGGTCGAATGAGCAGTTCTTC. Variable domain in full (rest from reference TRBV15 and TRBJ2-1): DAMVIQNPRYQVTQFGKPVTLSCSQTLNHNVMYWYQQKSSQAPKLLFHYYDKDFNNEADTPDNFQSRRPNTSFCFLDIRSPGLGDTAMYLCATSSRLAGSNEQFFGPGTRLTVL.